Shown below are 5 T cell receptor beta chains from a single sample sequenced in a study of T cells in Graves' hyperthyroidism and ophthalmopathy. TCR beta CDR3 regions were amplified from RNA. The study used the HTBI primer set for a first-round RT-PCR of the TCR CDR3. TCRdb independently ran MiXCR on the multiplex PCR reads; one entry per CDR3 protein. There are fewer than 700,000 distinct CDR3 sequences in the sample; about 15% occur only once, and approximately 16% lies in the top ten. Sequences were obtained from blood. The receptor set was obtained from a woman younger than 35 with Graves' ophthalmopathy.

The DNA of the CDR3 is TGTGCCAGCAGCAACCGGGACAGTCCTAATCAGCCCCAGCATTTT. This codes for CASSNRDSPNQPQHF. The chain joins TRBV5-6 to TRBJ1-5; 7 bases line up with TRBD1. Germline CDR1 reads SGHDT; CDR2 reads YYEEEE. The V and J ends lost 4 bases and 4 bases, in that order; junction bases with no gene match: 8. This CDR3 comprises 15 residues.

The chain uses TRBV3-1 and TRBJ2-3; 9 bases align to TRBD2. Per the germline V gene, CDR1 is LGHDT and CDR2 is YNNKEL (reference sequence). The CDR3 is 16 amino acids. V shed 3 bases, J shed 4 bases, and the junction held 8 bases outside the gene matches. CDR3 sequence: CASSHVPGLAPDTQYF. In DNA, the CDR3 is TGTGCCAGCAGCCATGTCCCGGGACTAGCCCCAGATACGCAGTATTTT.

Ten or more counts support this clonotype. The chain recombines TRBV12-3 or TRBV12-4 with TRBJ1-5, with D possibly being TRBD1 (6 bases). V gave up 2 bases and J gave up 0 bases, with 11 bases separating them. This CDR3 comprises 16 residues. The CDR3 DNA follows: TGTGCCAGCAGTTTACAAGGGGGGAATAGCAATCAGCCCCAGCATTTT. Protein sequence: CASSLQGGNSNQPQHF.

This clonotype was detected ten times or more. The chain links TRBV20-1 to TRBJ2-7, with TRBD2 identical over 7 bases. The CDR3 is 14 amino acids. Trimming took 1 base from V and 6 from J; bases not matched to a gene: 9. CDR1 DFQATT and CDR2 SNEGSKA come from the germline V gene (reference sequence). The DNA of the CDR3 is TGCAGTGCTAGAGGGGGAGGGCGGGGTCCCGAGCAGTACTTC. As protein: CSARGGGRGPEQYF.

V usage is TRBV3-1 and J usage is TRBJ1-3; a possible D gene is TRBD1 (6 bases). The CDR3 totals 16 residues. Germline-derived CDR1 and CDR2 are LGHDT and YNNKEL (reference sequence). V gave up 2 bases and J gave up 3 bases, with 14 bases separating them. CDR3 in amino acids: CASSQRGGESGNTIYF. The CDR3 DNA reads as TGTGCCAGCAGCCAAAGGGGGGGGGAAAGTGGAAACACCATATATTTT.